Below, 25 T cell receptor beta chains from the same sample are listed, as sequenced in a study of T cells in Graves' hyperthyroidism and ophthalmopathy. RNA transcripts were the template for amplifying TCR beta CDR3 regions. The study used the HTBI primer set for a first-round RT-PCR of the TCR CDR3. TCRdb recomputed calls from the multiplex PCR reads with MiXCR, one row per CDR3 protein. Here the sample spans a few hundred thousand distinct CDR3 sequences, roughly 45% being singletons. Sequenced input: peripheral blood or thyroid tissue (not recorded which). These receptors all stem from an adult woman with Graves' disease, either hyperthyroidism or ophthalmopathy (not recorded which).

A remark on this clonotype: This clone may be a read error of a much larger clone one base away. In DNA, the CDR3 is TGTGCCAGCACTGAAACTAGCGGGAGTCTCTACGAGCAGTACTTC. Amino acid sequence: CASTETSGSLYEQYF. V and J are TRBV2 and TRBJ2-7, with 11 nucleotides matching TRBD2. CDR1 SNHLY and CDR2 FYNNEI come from the germline V gene. CDR3 length: 15 residues.

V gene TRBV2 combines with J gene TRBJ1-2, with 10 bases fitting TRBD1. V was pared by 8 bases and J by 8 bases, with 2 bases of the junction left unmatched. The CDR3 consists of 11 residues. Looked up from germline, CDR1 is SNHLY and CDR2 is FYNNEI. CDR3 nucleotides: TGTGCCAGCGACAGGGGGCGAGGCTACACCTTC. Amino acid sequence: CASDRGRGYTF.

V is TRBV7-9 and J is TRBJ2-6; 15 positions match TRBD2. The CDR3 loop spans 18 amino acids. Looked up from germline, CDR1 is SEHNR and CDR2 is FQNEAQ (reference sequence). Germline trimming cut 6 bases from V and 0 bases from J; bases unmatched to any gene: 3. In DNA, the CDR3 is TGTGCCAGCAGTGGACTAGCGGGAGGGAGCTCTGGGGCCAACGTCCTGACTTTC. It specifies CASSGLAGGSSGANVLTF.

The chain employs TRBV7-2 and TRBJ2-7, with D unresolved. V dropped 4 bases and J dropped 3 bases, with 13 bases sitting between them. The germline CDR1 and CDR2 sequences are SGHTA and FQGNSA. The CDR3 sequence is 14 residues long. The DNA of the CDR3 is TGTGCCAGCAGCTCAGCACGGGCTCGCTACGAGCAGTACTTC. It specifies CASSSARARYEQYF.

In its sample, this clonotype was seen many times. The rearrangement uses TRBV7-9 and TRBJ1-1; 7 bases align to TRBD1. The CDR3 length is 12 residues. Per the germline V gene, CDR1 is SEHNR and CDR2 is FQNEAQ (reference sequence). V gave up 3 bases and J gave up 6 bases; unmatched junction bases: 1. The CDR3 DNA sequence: TGTGCCAGCAGCTTCGGACAGGCTGAAGCTTTCTTT. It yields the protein CASSFGQAEAFF.

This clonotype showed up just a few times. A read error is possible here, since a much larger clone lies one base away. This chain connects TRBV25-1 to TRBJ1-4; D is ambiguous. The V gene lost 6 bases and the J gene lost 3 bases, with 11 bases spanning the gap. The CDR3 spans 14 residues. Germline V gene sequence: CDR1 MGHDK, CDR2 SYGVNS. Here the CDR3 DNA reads TGTGCCAGCAGCTATCCTGGGTCTAATGAAAAACTGTTTTTT. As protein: CASSYPGSNEKLFF.

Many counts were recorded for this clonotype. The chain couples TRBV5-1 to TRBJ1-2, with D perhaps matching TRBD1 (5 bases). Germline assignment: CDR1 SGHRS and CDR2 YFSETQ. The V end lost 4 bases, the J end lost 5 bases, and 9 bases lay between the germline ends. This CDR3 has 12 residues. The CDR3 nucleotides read TGCGCCAGCAGCATTGAGGGGTATGGCTACACCTTC. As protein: CASSIEGYGYTF.

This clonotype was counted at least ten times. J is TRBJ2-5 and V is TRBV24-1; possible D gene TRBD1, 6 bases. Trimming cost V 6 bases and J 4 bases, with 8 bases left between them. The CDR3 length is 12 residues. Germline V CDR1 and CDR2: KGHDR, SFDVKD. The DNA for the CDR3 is TGTGCCACCAGTCAGGGGACAGAGACCCAGTACTTC. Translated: CATSQGTETQYF.

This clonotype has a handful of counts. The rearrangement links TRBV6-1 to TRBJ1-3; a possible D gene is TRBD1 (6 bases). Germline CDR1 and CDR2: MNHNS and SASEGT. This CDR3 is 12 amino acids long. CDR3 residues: CGAGAVGNTIYF. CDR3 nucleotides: TGTGGCGCAGGGGCAGTAGGAAACACCATATATTTT.

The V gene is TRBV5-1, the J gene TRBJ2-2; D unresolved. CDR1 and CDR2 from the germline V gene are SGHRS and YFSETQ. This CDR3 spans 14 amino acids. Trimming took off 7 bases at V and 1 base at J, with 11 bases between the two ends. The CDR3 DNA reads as TGCGCCAGCGGCCTCAGGATGAACACCGGGGAGCTGTTTTTT. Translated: CASGLRMNTGELFF. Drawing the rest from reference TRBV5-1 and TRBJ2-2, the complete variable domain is KAGVTQTPRYLIKTRGQQVTLSCSPISGHRSVSWYQQTPGQGLQFLFEYFSETQRNKGNFPGRFSGRQFSNSRSEMNVSTLELGDSALYLCASGLRMNTGELFFGEGSRLTVL.

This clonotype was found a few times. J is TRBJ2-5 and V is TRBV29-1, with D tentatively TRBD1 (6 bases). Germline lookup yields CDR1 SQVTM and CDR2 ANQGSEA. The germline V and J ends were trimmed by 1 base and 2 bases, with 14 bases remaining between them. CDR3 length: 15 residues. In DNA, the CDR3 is TGCAGCGTTGAAGGTGGGGGCGGTGGGCAAGAGACCCAGTACTTC. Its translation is CSVEGGGGGQETQYF.

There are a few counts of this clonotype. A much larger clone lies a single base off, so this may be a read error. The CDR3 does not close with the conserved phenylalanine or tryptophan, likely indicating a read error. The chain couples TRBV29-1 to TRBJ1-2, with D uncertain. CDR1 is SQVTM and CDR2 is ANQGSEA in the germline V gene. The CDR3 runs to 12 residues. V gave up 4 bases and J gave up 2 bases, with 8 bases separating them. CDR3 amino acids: CSVGPPNYGYTL. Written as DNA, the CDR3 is TGCAGCGTTGGTCCCCCGAACTATGGCTACACCCTC.

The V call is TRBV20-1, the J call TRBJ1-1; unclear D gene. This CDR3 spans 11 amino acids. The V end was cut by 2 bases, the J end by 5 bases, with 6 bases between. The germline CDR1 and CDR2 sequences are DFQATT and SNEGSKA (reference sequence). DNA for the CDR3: TGCAGTGCTAGAAGCGGGACTGAAGCTTTCTTT. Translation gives CSARSGTEAFF.

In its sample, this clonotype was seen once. For the CDR3, the DNA is TGTGCCATCAGTGTAGTAGGGGGACCAACGAGCTCCTATAATTCACCCCTCCACTTT. This translates into CAISVVGGPTSSYNSPLHF. This rearrangement joins TRBV10-3 to TRBJ1-6, with D perhaps TRBD1 (6 bases). Germline V lookup: CDR1 ENHRY, CDR2 SYGVKD. The CDR3 loop spans 19 amino acids. With 4 bases removed from V and 0 bases from J, the gap between germline ends came to 19 bases.

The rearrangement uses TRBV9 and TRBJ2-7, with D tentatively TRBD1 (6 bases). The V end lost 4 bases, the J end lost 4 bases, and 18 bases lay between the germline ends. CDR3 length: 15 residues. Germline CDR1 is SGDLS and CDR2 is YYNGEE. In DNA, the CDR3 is TGTGCCAGCAGCCCTACAGGGTTAGTTATTTACGAGCAGTACTTC. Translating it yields CASSPTGLVIYEQYF.

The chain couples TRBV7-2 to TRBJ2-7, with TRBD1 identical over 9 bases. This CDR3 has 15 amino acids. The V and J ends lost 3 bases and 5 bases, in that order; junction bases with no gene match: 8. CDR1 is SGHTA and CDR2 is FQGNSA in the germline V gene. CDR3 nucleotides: TGTGCCAGCAGCTTCACAACGGGACAGGGTCACGAGCAGTACTTC. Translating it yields CASSFTTGQGHEQYF.

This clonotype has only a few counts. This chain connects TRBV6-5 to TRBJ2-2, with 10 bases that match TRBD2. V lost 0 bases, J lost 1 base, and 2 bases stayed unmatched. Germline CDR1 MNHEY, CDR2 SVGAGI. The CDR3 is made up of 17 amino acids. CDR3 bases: TGTGCCAGCAGTTACTCACTAGCGGGGTTGAACACCGGGGAGCTGTTTTTT. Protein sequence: CASSYSLAGLNTGELFF.

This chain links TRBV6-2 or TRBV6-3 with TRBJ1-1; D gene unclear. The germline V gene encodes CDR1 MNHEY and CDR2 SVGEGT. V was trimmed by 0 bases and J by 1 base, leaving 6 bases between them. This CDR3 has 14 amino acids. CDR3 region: CASSYSAWNTEAFF. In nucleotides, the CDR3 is TGTGCCAGCAGTTACTCGGCGTGGAACACTGAAGCTTTCTTT.

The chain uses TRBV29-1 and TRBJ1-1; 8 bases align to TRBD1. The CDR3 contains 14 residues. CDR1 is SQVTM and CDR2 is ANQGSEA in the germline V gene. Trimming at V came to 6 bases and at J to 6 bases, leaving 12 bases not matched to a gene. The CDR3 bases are TGCAGCGTAGCGACTACAGGGGGTTTCGCTGAAGCTTTCTTT. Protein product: CSVATTGGFAEAFF. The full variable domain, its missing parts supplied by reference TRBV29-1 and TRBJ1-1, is SAVISQKPSRDICQRGTSLTIQCQVDSQVTMMFWYRQQPGQSLTLIATANQGSEATYESGFVIDKFPISRPNLTFSTLTVSNMSPEDSSIYLCSVATTGGFAEAFFGQGTRLTVV.

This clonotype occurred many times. This chain's CDR3 is CASSETLRDQPQHF. DNA of the CDR3: TGTGCCAGCAGTGAGACCCTCAGGGATCAGCCCCAGCATTTT. V usage is TRBV25-1 and J usage is TRBJ1-5; possible D gene TRBD1, 5 bases. The germline V gene has CDR1 MGHDK and CDR2 SYGVNS. This CDR3 region has 14 residues. V shed 3 bases and J shed 5 bases, with 11 bases lying between them. Full variable domain (missing parts from reference TRBV25-1 and TRBJ1-5): EADIYQTPRYLVIGTGKKITLECSQTMGHDKMYWYQQDPGMELHLIHYSYGVNSTEKGDLSSESTVSRIRTEHFPLTLESARPSHTSQYLCASSETLRDQPQHFGDGTRLSIL.

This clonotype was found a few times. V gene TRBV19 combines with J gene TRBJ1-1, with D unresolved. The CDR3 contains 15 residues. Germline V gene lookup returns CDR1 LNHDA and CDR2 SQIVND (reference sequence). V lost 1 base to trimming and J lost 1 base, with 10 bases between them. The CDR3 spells CASSIGPSQNTEAFF. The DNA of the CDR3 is TGTGCCAGTAGTATAGGCCCCAGCCAGAACACTGAAGCTTTCTTT.

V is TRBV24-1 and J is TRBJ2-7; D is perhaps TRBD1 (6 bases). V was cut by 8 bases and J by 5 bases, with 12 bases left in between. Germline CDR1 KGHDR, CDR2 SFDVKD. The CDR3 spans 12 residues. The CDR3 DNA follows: TGTGCCACCAAACAGGGCGAGGACGAGCAGTACTTC. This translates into CATKQGEDEQYF.

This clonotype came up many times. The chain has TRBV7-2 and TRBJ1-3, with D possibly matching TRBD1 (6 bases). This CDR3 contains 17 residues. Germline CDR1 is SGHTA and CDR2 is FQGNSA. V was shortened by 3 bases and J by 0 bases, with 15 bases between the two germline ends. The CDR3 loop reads CASSFRSWGLSGNTIYF. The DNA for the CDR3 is TGTGCCAGCAGCTTCCGCTCTTGGGGGCTCTCTGGAAACACCATATATTTT.

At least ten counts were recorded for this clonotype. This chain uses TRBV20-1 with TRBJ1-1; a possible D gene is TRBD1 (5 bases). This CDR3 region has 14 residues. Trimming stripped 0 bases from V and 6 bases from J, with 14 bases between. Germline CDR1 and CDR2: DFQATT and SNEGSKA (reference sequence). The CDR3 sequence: CSARDDRTRAEAFF. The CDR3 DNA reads TGCAGTGCTAGAGATGATAGGACAAGGGCTGAAGCTTTCTTT.

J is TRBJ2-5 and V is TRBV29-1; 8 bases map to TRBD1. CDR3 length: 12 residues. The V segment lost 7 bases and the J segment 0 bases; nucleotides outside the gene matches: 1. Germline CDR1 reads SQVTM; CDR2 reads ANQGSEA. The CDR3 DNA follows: TGCAGCGGGACAGGGAACCAAGAGACCCAGTACTTC. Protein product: CSGTGNQETQYF.